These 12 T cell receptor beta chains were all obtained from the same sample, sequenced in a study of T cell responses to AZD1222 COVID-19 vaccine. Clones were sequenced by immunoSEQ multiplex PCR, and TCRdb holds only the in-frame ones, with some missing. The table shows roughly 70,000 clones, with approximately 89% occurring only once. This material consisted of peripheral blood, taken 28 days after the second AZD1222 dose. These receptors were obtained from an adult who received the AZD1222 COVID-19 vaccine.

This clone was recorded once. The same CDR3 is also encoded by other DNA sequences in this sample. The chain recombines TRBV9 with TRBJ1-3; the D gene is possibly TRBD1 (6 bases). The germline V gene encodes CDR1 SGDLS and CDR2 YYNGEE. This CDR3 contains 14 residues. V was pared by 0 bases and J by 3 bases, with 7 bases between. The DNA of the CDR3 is TGTGCCAGCAGCGTAGGCAGGGGTGGAAACACCATATATTTT. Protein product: CASSVGRGGNTIYF.

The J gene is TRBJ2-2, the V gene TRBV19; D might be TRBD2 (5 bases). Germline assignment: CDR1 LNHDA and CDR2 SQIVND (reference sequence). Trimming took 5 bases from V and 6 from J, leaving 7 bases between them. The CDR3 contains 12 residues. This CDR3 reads CASSLRAGELFF. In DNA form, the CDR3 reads TGTGCCAGTAGTCTGCGGGCCGGGGAGCTGTTTTTT.

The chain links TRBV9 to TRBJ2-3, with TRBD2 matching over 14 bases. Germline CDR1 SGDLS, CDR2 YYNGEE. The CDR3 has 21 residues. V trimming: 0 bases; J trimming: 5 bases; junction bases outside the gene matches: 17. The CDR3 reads CASSVERRTSGRILFVDTQYF. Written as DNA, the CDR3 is TGTGCCAGCAGCGTAGAAAGGAGGACTAGCGGGAGGATTCTTTTTGTAGATACGCAGTATTTT.

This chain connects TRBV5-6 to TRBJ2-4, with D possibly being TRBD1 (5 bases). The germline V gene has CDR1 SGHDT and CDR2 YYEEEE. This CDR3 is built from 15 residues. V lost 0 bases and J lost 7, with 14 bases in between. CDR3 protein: CASSLGAGMINIQYF. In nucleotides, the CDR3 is TGTGCCAGCAGCTTGGGTGCAGGGATGATTAACATTCAGTACTTC.

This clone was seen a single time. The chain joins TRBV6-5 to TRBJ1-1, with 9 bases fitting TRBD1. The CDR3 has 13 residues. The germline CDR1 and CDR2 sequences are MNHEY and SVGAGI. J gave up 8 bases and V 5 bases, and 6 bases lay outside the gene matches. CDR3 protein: CASSRDRGEEAFF. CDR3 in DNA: TGTGCCAGCAGTAGAGACAGGGGGGAAGAAGCTTTCTTT.

CDR3 DNA sequence: TGTGCCAGCAGTTCGCTCGGGGACGAGTATGGCTACACCTTC. It is translated as CASSSLGDEYGYTF. This chain uses TRBV28 with TRBJ1-2; the D gene is possibly TRBD1 (5 bases). The germline V and J ends were trimmed by 4 bases and 5 bases, with 14 bases remaining between them. The CDR3 is 14 residues long. The germline gives CDR1 MDHEN, CDR2 SYDVKM.

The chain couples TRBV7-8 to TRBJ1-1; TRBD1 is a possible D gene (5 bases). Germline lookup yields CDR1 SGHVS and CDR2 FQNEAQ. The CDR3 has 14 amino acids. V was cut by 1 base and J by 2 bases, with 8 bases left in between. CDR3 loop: CASSLVWDNTEAFF. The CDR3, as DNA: TGTGCCAGCAGCTTAGTTTGGGACAACACTGAAGCTTTCTTT.

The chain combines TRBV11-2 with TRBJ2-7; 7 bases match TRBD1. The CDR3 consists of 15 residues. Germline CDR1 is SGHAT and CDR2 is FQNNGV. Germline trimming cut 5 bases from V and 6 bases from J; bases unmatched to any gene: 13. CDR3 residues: CASSHPQGVYAEQYF. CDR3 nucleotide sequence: TGTGCCAGCAGCCATCCGCAGGGGGTATACGCCGAGCAGTACTTC.

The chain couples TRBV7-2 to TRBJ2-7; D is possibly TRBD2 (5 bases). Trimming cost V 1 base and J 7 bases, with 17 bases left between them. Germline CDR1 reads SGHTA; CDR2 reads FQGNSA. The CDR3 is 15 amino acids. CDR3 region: CASSLEFSPRREQYF. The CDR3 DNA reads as TGTGCCAGCAGCTTAGAATTTTCCCCGCGGAGGGAGCAGTACTTC.

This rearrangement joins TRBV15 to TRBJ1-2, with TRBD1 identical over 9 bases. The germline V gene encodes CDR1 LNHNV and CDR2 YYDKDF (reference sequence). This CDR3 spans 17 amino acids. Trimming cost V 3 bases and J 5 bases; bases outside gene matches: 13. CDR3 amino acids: CATSSSREMGQGYGYTF. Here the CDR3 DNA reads TGTGCCACCAGCAGCAGTAGAGAAATGGGACAGGGATATGGCTACACCTTC.

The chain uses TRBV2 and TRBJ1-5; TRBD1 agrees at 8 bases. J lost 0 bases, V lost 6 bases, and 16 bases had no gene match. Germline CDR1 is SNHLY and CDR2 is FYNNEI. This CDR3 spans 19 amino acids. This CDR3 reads CASRGTPGQASYSNQPQHF. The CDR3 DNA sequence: TGTGCCAGCAGAGGGACCCCGGGACAGGCGTCATATAGCAATCAGCCCCAGCATTTT.

CDR3 coding DNA: TGTGCCAGCAGTGAAGTGGGGGGTTTCGGAGAGACCCAGTACTTC. Residues: CASSEVGGFGETQYF. The genes are TRBV2 and TRBJ2-5; D is possibly TRBD2 (6 bases). This CDR3 contains 15 residues. Per germline, CDR1 SNHLY and CDR2 FYNNEI. Trimming pared 1 base from V and 4 bases from J, leaving 13 bases between. Full variable domain (remainder filled in from reference TRBV2 and TRBJ2-5): EPEVTQTPSHQVTQMGQEVILRCVPISNHLYFYWYRQILGQKVEFLVSFYNNEISEKSEIFDDQFSVERPDGSNFTLKIRSTKLEDSAMYFCASSEVGGFGETQYFGPGTRLLVL.